This note documents a single TCR beta chain sequence. This clonotype was detected ten times or more. The antigen it recognizes is unknown. Base qualities are not provided; no much larger clone lies one nucleotide away. The TCR beta CDR3 regions were amplified from the RNA transcripts. The first round of RT-PCR for the TCR CDR3 was performed with the HTBI primer set and the Qiagen OneStep RT-PCR kit. A second multiplex PCR round built the libraries, followed by size selection and purification. Paired-end sequencing of the libraries was performed with 100 bp reads on an Illumina HiSeq2000. The authors processed their data as follows. SOAPnuke was used to process the raw data, with reads discarded if the reads contained adapters or uncalled bases, had a mean Phred below 15, or lacked an exact constant-primer or identifier match. High-quality paired reads were merged with COPE v1.2.5, and unique nucleotide sequences were defined as clonotypes. Clonotypes were aligned to IMGT TRBV, TRBD and TRBJ reference segments using MiTCR v1.1. The analysis was restricted to V-J combinations with a frequency above 0.0001, which together covered about 99% of the repertoires. The TCS score was defined as the ratio of F50 (clonal expansion) to E x V (chaos), calculated using BLOSUM62-based TCRdist between CDR3 peptides within each V-J. Welch's t-statistics and random forest reduced approximately 520 V-J features to some 14, which were used in a naive Bayes classifier (R e1071). The public reads were quality trimmed at Q25 with fastp and then assembled into clones with MiXCR by TCRdb, keeping productive beta chains. Merged by CDR3 protein, the rows form single entries marked with the most common genes and DNA. The V and J calls come from TCRdb's annotation, not from the publication. In this sample the table shows under 600,000 distinct CDR3 sequences, about a sixth of which occur a single time. Under 3.5% of the sample comes from the top ten.

The source of the sample is a study of T cells in Graves' hyperthyroidism and ophthalmopathy (dated by TCRdb to the late 2010s). A note on the overall study: Peripheral blood samples were taken at initial diagnosis, before any treatment was given. To identify distinguishing TCR V-J signatures, a discovery cohort of 95 to 100 patients was used, comprising 43 with Graves' ophthalmopathy and around 57 with stable Graves' hyperthyroidism. Prospective prediction of ophthalmopathy was tested in an independent validation cohort of 18 to 20 hyperthyroidism patients and 15 to 17 patients who later progressed to ophthalmopathy. The 75 to 100 discovery patients were randomly split 7:3 into training and test sets. In addition, the study compared T-cell repertoires in thyroid tissue and in blood from roughly six Graves' hyperthyroidism patients. After blood sampling, hyperthyroidism patients were treated with methimazole at a starting dose of 30 mg daily, and ophthalmopathy patients were treated with high-dose intravenous methylprednisolone. The paper reports TCR Vbeta CDR3 sequencing of 130 to 150 peripheral blood samples: under 45 ophthalmopathy, about 75 hyperthyroidism and approximately 17 progressor patients. What the authors observed across the whole study: No statistical method was used to set the sample size in advance, and investigators knew the group allocation. In validation, the model predicted progression to ophthalmopathy with 65% to 71% sensitivity and less than 75% specificity, a median of about 6 months before onset. Blood samples also contained most of the expanded thyroid clonotypes (frequency above 0.001), which suggests that blood repertoires may reflect thyroid immune responses. A 13 V-J signature model separated ophthalmopathy from stable hyperthyroidism, with around 88% sensitivity and 81% to 83% specificity in cross-validation and 80%/75% in testing.

Moderately to severely active disease, a Clinical Activity Score of at least 3, a NOSPECS grade of at least 4, and a duration under 3 months were present in ophthalmopathy patients. Exclusion was applied to patients with uncontrolled infections, other autoimmune diseases, pregnancy or lactation. Diagnoses were established on the basis of clinical symptoms, serum thyroxine and TRAb, thyroid ultrasound, and orbital computed tomography. PBMCs were separated from roughly 9.6 ml of fresh peripheral blood using Ficoll-Paque density gradient centrifugation. Trizol reagent was used to extract total RNA, and RNA quality was then checked on an Agilent 2100 Bioanalyzer. Sequenced input: blood. This sequence was found in a woman aged 40 to 50 with Graves' ophthalmopathy.

This receptor carries the CDR3 CASSFWGDSTPDTQYF. Read as DNA, the sequence is TGTGCCAGCAGCTTTTGGGGTGACTCCACCCCGGATACGCAGTATTTT. The chain is encoded by TRBV7-3 joined to TRBJ2-3, with no confident D gene call. Trimming costs V 3 bases and J 6 bases, and their ends lie 19 bases apart. Via the germline V gene, CDR1 is SGHTA and CDR2 FQGTGA. The CDR3 starts with the cysteine, ends with the phenylalanine, and has 16 residues. The only DNA kept is the CDR3, 48 bases in frame from the first base.